The 8 T cell receptor beta chains below were found in one sample sequenced in a study of shared clonotypes between healthy human individuals. Positive CCR7 selection of CD45RO-negative cells yielded the naive CD8 cells, and terminally differentiated effector memory CD45RA+ cells were excluded. Profiling relied on immunoSEQ multiplex PCR, and the TCRdb table lists in-frame clones only, not all of them. The sample lists approximately 2,000,000 clones, 85% to 95% occurring once. Specimen: naive CD8+ T cells from PBMCs. The receptors here all came from a man between 18 and 29 years old in good health. Some clones in this sample may be carry-over from other donors' samples.

The V call is TRBV7-6, the J call TRBJ2-7, with 9 bases identical to TRBD2. Trimming cost V 5 bases and J 1 base; bases outside gene matches: 12. Germline CDR1 SGHVS, CDR2 FNYEAQ. The CDR3 consists of 17 residues. Written as DNA, the CDR3 is TGTGCCAGCAGCCTAGGCCCCAGGACTAGCGAGTCCTACGAGCAGTACTTC. Its translation is CASSLGPRTSESYEQYF.

Note on this clone: This CDR3 is also generated by other DNA sequences in the sample. The J gene is TRBJ2-1, the V gene TRBV27, with D perhaps matching TRBD1 (5 bases). The CDR3 is 13 amino acids. Germline CDR1 MNHEY, CDR2 SMNVEV (reference sequence). Deletions cut 3 bases from V and 6 bases from J, with 9 bases between. This chain's CDR3 is CASSLLGVNEQFF. The CDR3 nucleotides are TGTGCCAGCAGTTTGCTAGGGGTCAATGAGCAGTTCTTC.

In regard to this clone: In the same sample, other DNA sequences code for this CDR3. The CDR3 DNA reads TGTGCCAGCAGTCAAAGCACAGATACGCAGTATTTT. This translates into CASSQSTDTQYF. The chain links TRBV27 to TRBJ2-3; D uncertain. Germline CDR1 is MNHEY and CDR2 is SMNVEV (reference sequence). The CDR3 totals 12 residues. Between the trimmed V and J ends, which lost 5 bases and 0 bases, there was a span of 3 bases.

The genes are TRBV19 and TRBJ2-4; D not resolved. The CDR3 loop spans 14 amino acids. V lost 6 bases and J 6 bases, leaving 15 bases between the germline ends. Germline lookup yields CDR1 LNHDA and CDR2 SQIVND (reference sequence). The CDR3 nucleotides read TGTGCCAGTAGCCCGACGCGGTGGGGAAACATTCAGTACTTC. This gives the protein CASSPTRWGNIQYF.

The V gene is TRBV5-6, the J gene TRBJ1-2; TRBD1 is a possible D gene (6 bases). This CDR3 is 14 amino acids long. Germline V gene data show CDR1 as SGHDT and CDR2 as YYEEEE. V was shortened by 3 bases and J by 3 bases, with 12 bases between the two germline ends. The CDR3 DNA sequence: TGTGCCAGCAGCTCCGGGACACCCGACTATGGCTACACCTTC. Protein product: CASSSGTPDYGYTF.

The chain carries TRBV29-1 and TRBJ1-2; TRBD1 agrees at 7 bases. J lost 5 bases, V lost 4 bases, and 10 bases had no gene match. The length of the CDR3 is 14 residues. Germline V gene lookup returns CDR1 SQVTM and CDR2 ANQGSEA. CDR3 sequence: CSVGFGQEMYGYTF. DNA for the CDR3: TGCAGCGTTGGGTTCGGACAGGAGATGTATGGCTACACCTTC.

This chain connects TRBV11-2 to TRBJ2-7; D is possibly TRBD2 (5 bases). V was pared by 6 bases and J by 2 bases, with 14 bases between. Germline V CDR1 and CDR2: SGHAT, FQNNGV. This CDR3 has 14 amino acids. The CDR3 spells CASRNWGATYEQYF. As DNA, the CDR3 is TGTGCCAGCAGAAATTGGGGAGCCACCTACGAGCAGTACTTC.

Notes on this clone: This sample includes further DNA sequences coding for the same CDR3. The chain links TRBV4-1 to TRBJ1-5; D is undetermined. Deletions cut 1 base from V and 2 bases from J, with 6 bases between. The CDR3 is 14 residues long. Germline CDR1 reads MGHRA; CDR2 reads YSYEKL. CDR3 sequence reads: CASSQAGGNQPQHF. DNA of the CDR3: TGCGCCAGCAGCCAAGCGGGAGGCAATCAGCCCCAGCATTTT.